This T cell receptor beta chain is from a study of regulatory and conventional T cells in RAG deficiency. Study-level findings and limits: Compared with controls, unique Treg TCR beta sequences dropped around 90-fold in Omenn syndrome and CID/AS. Control T-cell subsets had markedly higher Shannon entropy and lower Simpson indices than RAG-deficient patients. Patient subsets had shorter CDR3s; Omenn Treg-Tconv overlap exceeded 85%.

Of note for this clone: The antigen is not known.

TCRdb keeps only in-frame clones here, not all; method: immunoSEQ multiplex PCR. The data contain tens of thousands of clones, about nine tenths of them singletons. The germline V and J ends were trimmed by 5 bases and 2 bases, with 10 bases remaining between them. Per the germline V gene, CDR1 is LNHDA and CDR2 is SQIVND (reference sequence). This CDR3 spans 14 amino acids. The sorted conventional CD4+ T cells were CD25-low and CD127-high, with genomic DNA sequenced. These data were also filed under a second study, of regulatory T cells. That investigation notes: The PCR used 52 TRBV and 13 TRBJ primers. In patients, unique TRB V-J pairs were restricted and V/J usage skewed, especially in Tregs.

The TCR sequence derives from a human donor in good health. Sequencing used CD4+ effector T cells sorted from blood. This chain joins TRBV19 and TRBJ1-5; D not certain. The CDR3 protein is CASSPPEGNQPQHF. CDR3 in DNA: TGTGCCAGTAGTCCCCCCGAGGGCAATCAGCCCCAGCATTTT.